In its sample, the clone carrying this T cell receptor (beta chain) was seen a few times. The antigen remains undetermined. The sample is drawn from a study of blood T cells in healthy people across ages. Study findings and constraints: A strong correlation between TCR beta diversity and naive T cell percentage was seen.

Next came a second PCR, run for roughly 7 to 12 cycles, which used a sample-barcoded 5' primer along with a J-beta primer mix. TCRdb fed the 5' RACE reads into MiXCR, producing one record per CDR3 protein. The sample has 1.5 million or so distinct CDR3 sequences; 35% to 45% are singletons. Staff drew ten milliliters of peripheral blood from each donor. The CDR3 is 12 amino acids. Germline CDR1 reads MGHDK; CDR2 reads SYGVNS. The V gene lost 3 bases and the J gene lost 7 bases, with 7 bases spanning the gap. The material sequenced was blood. This TCR was recovered from a woman aged 18-35 years in good health. The rearrangement joins TRBV25-1 to TRBJ1-5; no firm D call. The CDR3 bases are TGTGCCAGCAGTGACATCGGCCAGCCCCAGCATTTT. It specifies CASSDIGQPQHF.